A selection of T cell receptor beta chains follows, all from one sample in a study of blood T cell repertoires in COVID-19. TCRdb keeps only in-frame clones here, not all; method: immunoSEQ multiplex PCR. The table lists roughly 260,000 clones, roughly nine tenths of them singletons. The material sequenced was peripheral blood. Receptors originate from a man aged 55 to 70 who had recovered from COVID-19. The CDR3 runs from the conserved cysteine through the conserved F or W. The D gene is left open where the match is weak. Clone sizes are given selectively: once, few, many, or a class where the clone is expanded.

abundance,j_gene,d_gene,v_gene,CDR3nt,CDR3aa
NA,TRBJ2-1,TRBD2,TRBV7-2,TGTGCCAGCACCCTGGGAGGGTCTGAGCAGTTCTTC,CASTLGGSEQFF
NA,TRBJ1-4,TRBD1,TRBV4-2,TGTGCCAGCAGCCAAGAGCCCACACTCCAGGGGGCGGGTAATGAAAAACTGTTTTTT,CASSQEPTLQGAGNEKLFF
NA,TRBJ2-3,TRBD1,TRBV10-3,TGTGCCATAGACGGGACAGACACAGATACGCAGTATTTT,CAIDGTDTDTQYF
NA,TRBJ2-3,TRBD2,TRBV11-2,TGTGCCAGCAGCTTAGCGGGGGGGCCAGATACGCAGTATTTT,CASSLAGGPDTQYF
once,TRBJ1-1,NA,TRBV5-6,TGTGCCAGCAGCGGATACGGAGACAGGCCTAACACTGAAGCTTTCTTT,CASSGYGDRPNTEAFF
NA,TRBJ2-3,NA,TRBV27,TGTGCCAGCAGTTCTGTGTTGTCCACAGATACGCAGTATTTT,CASSSVLSTDTQYF
NA,TRBJ1-5,NA,TRBV2,TGTGCCAGCAGTGACAGGGCCATCAATCAGCCCCAGCATTTT,CASSDRAINQPQHF
once,TRBJ1-3,NA,TRBV15,TGTGCCACCAGCAGAGGGACACTCTCTGGAAACACCATATATTTT,CATSRGTLSGNTIYF
NA,TRBJ1-5,TRBD1,TRBV7-9,TGTGCCAGCAGCTTAGTTGGACAGGACAATCAGCCCCAGCATTTT,CASSLVGQDNQPQHF
few,TRBJ2-1,TRBD1,TRBV11-1,TGTGCCAGCAGCTTAGGGTTGACAGGGACATCCAATGAGCAGTTCTTC,CASSLGLTGTSNEQFF
NA,TRBJ2-5,TRBD2,TRBV7-2,TGTGCCAGCAGCTATAGCGGGGGAATTAAAGAGACCCAGTACTTC,CASSYSGGIKETQYF
NA,TRBJ1-5,NA,TRBV18,TGTGCCAGCTCACCAAATGGGGCCAATCAGCCCCAGCATTTT,CASSPNGANQPQHF
once,TRBJ1-5,NA,TRBV7-2,TGTGCCAGCAGCTTACGGAGGTCCGGGGGCAATCAGCCCCAGCATTTT,CASSLRRSGGNQPQHF
few,TRBJ1-5,NA,TRBV18,TGTGCCAGCTCACCAGGAGGGAATCAGCCCCAGCATTTT,CASSPGGNQPQHF
NA,TRBJ2-3,NA,TRBV11-2,TGTGCCAGCAGCTCCGGGTTCACAGATACGCAGTATTTT,CASSSGFTDTQYF
once,TRBJ1-6,NA,TRBV6-5,TGTGCCAGCAGTTCCTCTCGCGTCACAGGGAATTCACCCCTCCACTTT,CASSSSRVTGNSPLHF
NA,TRBJ2-7,NA,TRBV5-6,TGTGCCAGCAGCTTGGAGGCTAGCGAATCCTACGAGCAGTACTTC,CASSLEASESYEQYF
NA,TRBJ2-3,NA,TRBV7-6,TGTGCCAGCAGCTTAGCGTTCAGGGACACAGATACGCAGTATTTT,CASSLAFRDTDTQYF
NA,TRBJ1-6,NA,TRBV2,TGTGCCAGCAGTGAACAGGGGAATCTAGGTTCACCCCTCCACTTT,CASSEQGNLGSPLHF
few,TRBJ1-2,NA,TRBV7-2,TGTGCCAGCAGCTTCCCCGGGCAGGAGGGTGGCTACACCTTC,CASSFPGQEGGYTF
NA,TRBJ1-1,TRBD1,TRBV5-1,TGCGCCAGCAGCTTGGAGGCAGGGGGGCTGACTGAAGCTTTCTTT,CASSLEAGGLTEAFF
few,TRBJ2-2,NA,TRBV11-2,TGTGCCAGCAGCTTAGGTACCAGGGGTAATACCGGGGAGCTGTTTTTT,CASSLGTRGNTGELFF
once,TRBJ1-1,NA,TRBV6-6,TGTGCCAGCCCCGAGGAGGGGAGAGGTACTGAAGCTTTCTTT,CASPEEGRGTEAFF
NA,TRBJ1-5,TRBD1,TRBV2,TGTGCCAGCAGTGGACAGGGTGGCAATCAGCCCCAGCATTTT,CASSGQGGNQPQHF
NA,TRBJ2-1,TRBD1,TRBV18,TGTGCCAGCTCACCACGGACAGGGTCGGGTGAGCAGTTCTTC,CASSPRTGSGEQFF
once,TRBJ2-3,TRBD2,TRBV7-2,TGTGCCAGCAGCTTAGCGTCGAGGACTAGCGGGGGCACAGATACGCAGTATTTT,CASSLASRTSGGTDTQYF